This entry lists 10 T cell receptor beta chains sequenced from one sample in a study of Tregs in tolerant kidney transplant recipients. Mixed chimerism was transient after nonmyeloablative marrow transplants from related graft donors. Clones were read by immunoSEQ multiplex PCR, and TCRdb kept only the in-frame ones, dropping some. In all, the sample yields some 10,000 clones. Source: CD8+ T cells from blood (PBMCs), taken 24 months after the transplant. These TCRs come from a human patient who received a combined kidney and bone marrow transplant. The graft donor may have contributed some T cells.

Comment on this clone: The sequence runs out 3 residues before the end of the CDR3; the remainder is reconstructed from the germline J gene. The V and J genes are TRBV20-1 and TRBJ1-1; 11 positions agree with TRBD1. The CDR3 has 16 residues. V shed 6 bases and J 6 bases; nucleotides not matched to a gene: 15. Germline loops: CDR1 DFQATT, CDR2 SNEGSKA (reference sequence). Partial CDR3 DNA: TGCAGTGCCACCGTGGGGTCACCGGGACAGGGGGCTGAA. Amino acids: CSATVGSPGQGAE. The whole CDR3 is CSATVGSPGQGAEAFF.

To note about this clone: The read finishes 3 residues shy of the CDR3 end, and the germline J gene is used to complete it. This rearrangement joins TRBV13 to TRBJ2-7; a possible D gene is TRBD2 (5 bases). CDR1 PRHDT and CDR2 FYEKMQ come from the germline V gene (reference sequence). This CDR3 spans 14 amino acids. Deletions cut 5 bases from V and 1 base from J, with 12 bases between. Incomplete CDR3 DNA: TGTGCCAGCAGCCCTGCTCGGGGTTCCTACGAG. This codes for CASSPARGSYE. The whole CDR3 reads CASSPARGSYEQYF.

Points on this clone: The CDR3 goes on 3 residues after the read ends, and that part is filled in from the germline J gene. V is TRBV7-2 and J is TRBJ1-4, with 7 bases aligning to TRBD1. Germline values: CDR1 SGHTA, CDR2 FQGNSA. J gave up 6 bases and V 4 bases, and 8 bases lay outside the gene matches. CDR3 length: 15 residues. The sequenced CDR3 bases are TGTGCCAGCAGCTCCAGGACAGGACCGTATGAAAAA. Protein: CASSSRTGPYEK. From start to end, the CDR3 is CASSSRTGPYEKLFF. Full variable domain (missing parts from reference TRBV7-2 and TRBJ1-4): GAGVSQSPSNKVTEKGKDVELRCDPISGHTALYWYRQSLGQGLEFLIYFQGNSAPDKSGLPSDRFSAERTGGSVSTLTIQRTQQEDSAVYLCASSSRTGPYEKLFFGSGTQLSVL.

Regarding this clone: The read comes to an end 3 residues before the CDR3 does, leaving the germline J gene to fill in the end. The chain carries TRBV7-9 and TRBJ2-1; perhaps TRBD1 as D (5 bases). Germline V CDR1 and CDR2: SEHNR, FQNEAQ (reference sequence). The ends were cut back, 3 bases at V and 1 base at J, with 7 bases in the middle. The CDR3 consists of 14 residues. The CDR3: CASSLTESYNEQFF. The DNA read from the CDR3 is TGTGCCAGCAGCTTGACAGAGTCCTACAATGAG. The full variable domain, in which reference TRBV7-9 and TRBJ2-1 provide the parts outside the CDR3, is DTGVSQNPRHKITKRGQNVTFRCDPISEHNRLYWYRQTLGQGPEFLTYFQNEAQLEKSRLLSDRFSAERPKGSFSTLEIQRTEQGDSAMYLCASSLTESYNEQFFGPGTRLTVL.

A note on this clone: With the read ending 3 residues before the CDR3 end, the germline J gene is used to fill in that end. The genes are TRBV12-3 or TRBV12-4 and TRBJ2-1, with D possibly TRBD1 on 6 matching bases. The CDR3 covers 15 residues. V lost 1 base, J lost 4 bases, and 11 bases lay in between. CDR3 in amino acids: CASSLGGHQYNEQFF. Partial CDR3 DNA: TGTGCCAGCAGTTTAGGGGGACACCAATACAATGAG.

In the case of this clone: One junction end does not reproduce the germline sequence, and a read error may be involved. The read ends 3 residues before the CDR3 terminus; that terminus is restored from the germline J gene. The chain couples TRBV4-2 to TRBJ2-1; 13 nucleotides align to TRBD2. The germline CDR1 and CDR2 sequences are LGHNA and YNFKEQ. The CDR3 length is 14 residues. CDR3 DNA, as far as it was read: TGCGCCAGCAGACTAGGACTAGCGGGAGATGAG. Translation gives CASRLGLAGDE. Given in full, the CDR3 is CASRLGLAGDEQFF.

The CDR3 DNA, read in part, is TGTGCCACCCAAGGTGGGCCTAGCGAGAACTTTCAAGAGACC. Its protein product is CATQGGPSENFQET. The whole CDR3 protein reads CATQGGPSENFQETQYF. This sequence joins TRBV2 and TRBJ2-5; weak D call: TRBD2 (6 bases). With the read ending 3 residues before the CDR3 end, the germline J gene is used to fill in that end. From germline, CDR1 is SNHLY and CDR2 FYNNEI. The CDR3 sequence is 17 residues long. V lost 10 bases to trimming and J lost 2 bases, with 26 bases between them. Together with reference TRBV2 and TRBJ2-5, the CDR3 gives the full variable domain: EPEVTQTPSHQVTQMGQEVILRCVPISNHLYFYWYRQILGQKVEFLVSFYNNEISEKSEIFDDQFSVERPDGSNFTLKIRSTKLEDSAMYFCATQGGPSENFQETQYFGPGTRLLVL.

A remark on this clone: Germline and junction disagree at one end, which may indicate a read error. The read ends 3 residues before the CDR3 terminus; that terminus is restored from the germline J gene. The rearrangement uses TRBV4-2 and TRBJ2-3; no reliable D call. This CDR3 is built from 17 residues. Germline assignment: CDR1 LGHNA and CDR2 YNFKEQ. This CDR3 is CASSLTTRPSSTDTQYF. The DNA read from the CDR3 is TGCGCCAGCAGCCTTACCACGAGGCCTTCTAGCACAGATACG.

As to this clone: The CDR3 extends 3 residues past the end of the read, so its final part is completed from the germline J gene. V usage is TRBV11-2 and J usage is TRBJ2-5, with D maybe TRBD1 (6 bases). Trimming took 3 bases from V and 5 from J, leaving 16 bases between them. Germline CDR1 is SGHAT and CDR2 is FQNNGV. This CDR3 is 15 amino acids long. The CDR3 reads CASSLGARGGETQYF. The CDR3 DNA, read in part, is TGTGCCAGCAGCTTGGGCGCCAGGGGTGGCGAGACC.

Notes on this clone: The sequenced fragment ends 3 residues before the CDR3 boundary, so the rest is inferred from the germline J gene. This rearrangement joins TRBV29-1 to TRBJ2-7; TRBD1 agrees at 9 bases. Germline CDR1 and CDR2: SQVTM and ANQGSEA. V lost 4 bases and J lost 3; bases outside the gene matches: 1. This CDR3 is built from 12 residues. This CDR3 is CSVVDRGYEQYF. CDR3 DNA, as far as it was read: TGCAGCGTTGTGGACAGGGGCTACGAG.